These T cell receptor beta chains were read from a single sample in a study of sequential checkpoint blockade in melanoma. Assay: immunoSEQ multiplex PCR; the TCRdb copy retains only in-frame clones and omits some. The data show under 20,000 clones, 60% to 80% seen once. The source was CD8+ T cells sorted from blood (inferred from file names), collected from a patient given nivolumab and ipilimumab in sequence. These receptors were obtained from a human donor with melanoma. CDR3s include the opening cysteine and the closing phenylalanine or tryptophan. Part of the rows lack a size; the others show once, few, many or a class for expanded clones.

V,size,J,CDR3
TRBV5-1,NA,NA,CASSLRGSHEQYF
TRBV6-1,NA,TRBJ1-2,CASSGTEVYGYTF
TRBV21-1,NA,TRBJ1-2,CASSKGTGLNYGYTF
TRBV7-6,NA,TRBJ2-1,CASSLAPSYNEQFF
TRBV5-6,NA,NA,CASSWRGVSYEQYF
TRBV9,few,TRBJ2-2,CASSVAGYTGELFF
TRBV27,few,TRBJ1-2,CASSPSASLYGYTF
TRBV28,NA,TRBJ1-1,CASSLRGLTEAFF
TRBV19,NA,TRBJ1-4,CASSMYRGGEKLFF
TRBV30,NA,TRBJ2-7,CAWSRDRIYLYSYEQYF
TRBV9,NA,TRBJ2-7,CASTMGSGGEQYF
TRBV9,NA,TRBJ1-5,CASSATGGSNQPQHF
TRBV6-4,NA,TRBJ2-3,CASSQAAGGLPDTQYF
TRBV6-5,once,TRBJ2-1,CASWASVSSYNEQFF
TRBV28,medium-sized,TRBJ2-3,CASTPRGGGQGGDTQYF
TRBV4-3,NA,TRBJ1-4,CASSQGTGTNEKLFF
TRBV11-2,NA,TRBJ1-1,CASSHSGGRDEAFF
TRBV11-2,NA,TRBJ2-1,CASSLGAGHYNEQFF
TRBV4-1,once,TRBJ2-7,CASSGGRDSSYEQYF
TRBV7-6,NA,TRBJ1-4,CASSLGTGKSEKLFF
TRBV9,NA,TRBJ2-7,CASSPQAGGDEQYF
TRBV11-2,NA,TRBJ2-3,CASSLESSGTSTDTQYF
TRBV29-1,NA,TRBJ1-2,CSVVSLGGRYYRGYTF
TRBV6-5,NA,TRBJ2-2,CASSLWGVNTGELFF
TRBV4-3,NA,TRBJ2-2,CASSQNRDTYTGELFF
TRBV25-1,NA,TRBJ2-3,CASNTGADTQYF
TRBV29-1,once,TRBJ2-7,CSVEVSSGYEQYF
TRBV2,NA,TRBJ2-7,CASRDRAGEQYF
TRBV27,NA,TRBJ2-7,CASSLQGGEQYF
TRBV27,NA,TRBJ2-3,CASSLTSGYTDTQYF
TRBV5-4,NA,TRBJ2-7,CASKLEALNSYEQYF
TRBV11-2,NA,TRBJ2-7,CASSPYGGTFSYEQYF
TRBV15,NA,TRBJ2-7,CATSRVTGGLYEQYF
TRBV12-5,NA,TRBJ1-5,CASGLTEQGPIQPQHF
TRBV4-3,NA,TRBJ2-1,CASSQAKTGLYNEQFF
TRBV10-2,once,TRBJ2-3,CASRPGLAGPDTQYF
TRBV9,NA,TRBJ2-3,CASSVDEGWDTQYF
TRBV4-2,NA,TRBJ2-6,CASSQDVAPSSGANVLTF
TRBV29-1,NA,TRBJ2-7,CSVEGQGAYEQYF
TRBV4-2,NA,TRBJ1-3,CASSHSSSGNTIYF
TRBV19,NA,TRBJ1-5,CASRGGASNQPQHF
TRBV6-1,NA,TRBJ1-4,CASSEGTGFEKLFF
TRBV13,NA,TRBJ1-4,CASSSTHERQGANEKLFF
TRBV7-8,NA,TRBJ2-4,CASSLGVGKNIQYF
TRBV7-2,NA,TRBJ1-1,CASSSGQGGLNTEAFF
TRBV7-2,NA,TRBJ2-7,CASSLGRQGEYF
TRBV12-5,NA,TRBJ2-7,CASGQTYEQYF
TRBV27,NA,TRBJ2-5,CASSPLEQETQYF
TRBV5-6,NA,TRBJ2-7,CASSSFSYEQYF
TRBV7-2,few,TRBJ1-1,CASSAPQDMNTEAFF
TRBV18,once,TRBJ2-5,CASSTGTGGAEQETQYF
TRBV27,medium-sized,TRBJ1-3,CASSLSGLSGNTIYF